This entry features one TCR beta chain sequence. No antigen is known for it. Within one base of it there is no much larger clone, and no base qualities were kept. The sample comes from a study of T cell responses to AZD1222 COVID-19 vaccine (dated by TCRdb to the early 2020s). With regard to the full study: AZD1222 recipients with second doses at about 4 weeks or about 12 weeks were pooled, because spike-specific TCR depth and breadth did not differ between schedules. A total of 230 to 250 trial participants underwent TCR sequencing, of whom about 210 received two doses of AZD1222 and 26 received two doses of the MenACWY control vaccine. Trial participants were enrolled by age into 18-55, 56-69 and 70-plus year subgroups, with roughly 160, 29 and 62 TCR-sequenced participants respectively. Points the paper makes about the study in general: Because no day 14 peak-response samples were available, the repertoires could be characterized only after the peak T cell response. Participants were mostly white British, with more females than males. The authors suggested clonal diversity may have been underestimated. The 56-69-year group was small, and its depth increase did not reach significance, likely because of low power. CD4 TCRs associated with the vaccine covered the entire spike protein, and the dominant responses were in regions 160-218 and 743-854. After two AZD1222 doses, spike-specific TCR breadth and depth were significantly higher than at day 0 and than in MenACWY recipients. Conclusions about previously exposed vaccinees are limited because only six or seven AZD1222 recipients were SARS-CoV-2 seropositive at baseline. Nearly half of unique spike-specific TCRs reportedly recognized epitopes outside regions mutated in the B.1.351 and B.1.1.7 variants.

The CDR3 regions of human TCRbeta chains were analyzed by immunosequencing. On the study's bioinformatics: Repertoire TCRs were checked for matches against a reference library of SARS-CoV-2-specific TCRs that had been generated using the MIRA antigen-specificity platform. Breadth was defined as the fraction of unique TCRs that were SARS-CoV-2-associated. Depth was defined as the fraction of total T cells that were SARS-CoV-2-associated. Using the MIRA data, each spike-specific TCR was mapped to the spike region that the TCR reacts to and placed in a CD4 or CD8 class. Log10-transformed breadth and depth values were compared by one-way ANOVA with Sidak's multiple comparisons tests. Entries here come from immuneACCESS through TCRdb and include only in-frame sequences with V and J called. Some clones fail to appear in such tables; in the studies checked, an unresolved V gene covers under half of the shortfall, and the cause of the remainder is unknown. The V and J calls and clone size are taken from that table; D and trimming were inferred from the DNA. The sample includes 140,000 to 150,000 clones, with just over 90% observed a single time. The ten biggest clones cover over 8% of the sample.

Per the publication, the time point label means: baseline before first vaccination. Samples from vaccinated people were obtained from the UK trials COV001 and COV002, which included a single-blind randomized controlled phase 2/3 trial of AZD1222 (ChAdOx1 nCoV-19) in healthy adults. For TCRbeta chain sequencing, PBMC samples from trial participants were taken at day 0 and at day 28 after the second dose. The junction carries 11 bases between V and J, which are trimmed by 3 bases and 5 bases respectively. The CDR3 runs 13 residues from the cysteine to the phenylalanine. The sequence is cut down to CDR3 DNA, 39 bases in frame from base 1. The germline V gene (reference sequence) provides CDR1 DFQATT and CDR2 SNEGSKA.

Here the chain combines TRBV20-1 and TRBJ2-1; TRBD2 is a weak D gene call, 5 bases matching. The material was peripheral blood, obtained on day 0 of AZD1222 vaccination. The TCR was taken from an adult in good health. The nucleotides are TGCAGTGCTAGTCGCGGGTTGGACAATGAGCAGTTCTTC. Its translation is CSASRGLDNEQFF.